The T cell receptor (beta chain) under discussion was sequenced for a study of blood T cell repertoires in COVID-19. Seattle's cohort entered during active infection and was followed longitudinally. This table comes from immunoSEQ multiplex PCR, and its TCRdb copy is limited to in-frame clones, with some not included. The sample carries under 250,000 clones, 86% recorded once. Germline assignment: CDR1 LNHDA and CDR2 SQIVND (reference sequence). This CDR3 is 16 amino acids long. V lost 4 bases to trimming and J lost 1 base; unmatched junction nucleotides: 7. Sequencing was done on a sample of peripheral blood. The clonotype comes from a woman aged 80 or older with COVID-19, enrolled during active disease. This rearrangement joins TRBV19 to TRBJ1-5, with 7 bases fitting TRBD1. CDR3 nucleotide sequence: TGTGCCAGTAGTACCACAGGGGCTGGGAGCAATCAGCCCCAGCATTTT. Translation: CASSTTGAGSNQPQHF.